The 16 T cell receptor beta chains below come from one sample, sequenced in a study of Graves' ophthalmopathy and Graves' hyperthyroidism. Researchers took RNA transcripts and amplified TCR beta CDR3 regions from them. First-round RT-PCR employed HTBI primers, with a second-round multiplex PCR after it. TCRdb reanalysed the multiplex PCR reads using MiXCR and keeps one entry per CDR3 protein. The sample includes some 1.1 million distinct CDR3 sequences, about 40% seen only once; the top ten take around 10%. Input material: peripheral blood or thyroid tissue (not recorded which). These TCRs come from an adult man with Graves' hyperthyroidism.

This clonotype was counted many times. This sequence joins TRBV7-8 and TRBJ1-4; TRBD1 might be the D (6 bases). V was clipped by 6 bases and J by 0 bases, with 11 bases between them. The CDR3 runs 15 residues. Germline lookup yields CDR1 SGHVS and CDR2 FQNEAQ. The DNA for the CDR3 is TGTGCCAGCAGAAGGACAGTTGCAACTAATGAAAAACTGTTTTTT. Amino acids: CASRRTVATNEKLFF.

This clonotype was picked up a small number of times. The chain has TRBV11-2 and TRBJ1-2; D is unresolved. There are 14 residues in the CDR3. V dropped 4 bases and J dropped 2 bases, with 11 bases sitting between them. Germline CDR1 SGHAT, CDR2 FQNNGV. The CDR3 reads CASSSQTANYGYTF. The CDR3 DNA follows: TGTGCCAGCAGCTCCCAGACGGCAAACTATGGCTACACCTTC.

J is TRBJ2-5 and V is TRBV20-1; TRBD2 aligns across 13 bases. Germline lookup yields CDR1 DFQATT and CDR2 SNEGSKA (reference sequence). The CDR3 consists of 14 residues. CDR3 sequence reads: CSSSGLAGVETQYF. For the CDR3, the DNA is TGCAGCTCAAGCGGACTAGCGGGAGTGGAGACCCAGTACTTC.

The chain uses TRBV10-2 and TRBJ2-7, with D maybe TRBD1 (7 bases). V was trimmed by 2 bases and J by 4 bases, leaving 12 bases between them. Germline CDR1 WSHSY, CDR2 SAAADI. This CDR3 has 14 amino acids. CDR3 DNA sequence: TGCGCCAGCAGTGAGGACAGGGAGGCTTACGAGCAGTACTTC. It codes for CASSEDREAYEQYF.

This clonotype was recorded many times. The chain employs TRBV20-1 and TRBJ1-2; D is perhaps TRBD1 (5 bases). Germline V gene data show CDR1 as DFQATT and CDR2 as SNEGSKA (reference sequence). V lost 4 bases and J 5 bases, leaving 17 bases between the germline ends. The CDR3 runs to 14 residues. The CDR3 coding sequence is TGCAGTGCTAACAGCGCAGGGAAAGGATATGGCTACACCTTC. Amino acid sequence: CSANSAGKGYGYTF.

This sequence joins TRBV28 and TRBJ1-1, with TRBD1 as a possible D gene (6 bases). The CDR3 extends over 15 amino acids. The germline V and J ends were trimmed by 3 bases and 1 base, with 12 bases remaining between them. Germline loops: CDR1 MDHEN, CDR2 SYDVKM. CDR3 nucleotide sequence: TGTGCCAGCAGTTTGCCCAGGGGCGCGAACACTGAAGCTTTCTTT. It translates to CASSLPRGANTEAFF.

This clonotype was observed a handful of times. The V gene is TRBV12-3 or TRBV12-4, the J gene TRBJ1-5; D may be TRBD1 (6 bases). The CDR3 is made up of 16 amino acids. Trimming took 10 bases from V and 2 from J, leaving 21 bases between them. CDR3 DNA sequence: TGTGCCATCAGCGAACCTACAGGGTTCGGCAATCAGCCCCAGCATTTT. It yields the protein CAISEPTGFGNQPQHF.

A few counts support this clonotype. The V call is TRBV6-5, the J call TRBJ1-1; no clear D gene. CDR3 length equals 15 residues. CDR1 is MNHEY, CDR2 SVGAGI, per germline. The V gene lost 6 bases and the J gene lost 4 bases, with 18 bases spanning the gap. CDR3 bases: TGTGCCAGCAGATTAACGGTCCAGTCACCCACTGAAGCTTTCTTT. Protein product: CASRLTVQSPTEAFF.

Remarks on this clonotype: One end of the junction does not line up with germline, which may come from a read error. The genes are TRBV25-1 and TRBJ1-6; TRBD1 aligns across 10 bases. CDR3 length equals 13 residues. Germline values: CDR1 MGHDK, CDR2 SYGVNS. The CDR3 nucleotides read TGTGCCAGAAGTGGGACAGGGGTTTCACCCCTCCACTTT. This sequence encodes CARSGTGVSPLHF. Combining the CDR3 with reference TRBV25-1 and TRBJ1-6 gives the whole variable domain EADIYQTPRYLVIGTGKKITLECSQTMGHDKMYWYQQDPGMELHLIHYSYGVNSTEKGDLSSESTVSRIRTEHFPLTLESARPSHTSQYLCARSGTGVSPLHFGNGTRLTVT.

The chain combines TRBV7-9 with TRBJ1-1, with 7 nucleotides matching TRBD1. The trim removed 2 bases at V and 5 bases at J, leaving 11 bases unmatched. CDR3 size: 16 residues. Germline V CDR1 and CDR2: SEHNR, FQNEAQ (reference sequence). The DNA of the CDR3 is TGTGCCAGCAGCTTAACTTCGGGGGCAGGGGGAACTGAAGCTTTCTTT. Translating gives CASSLTSGAGGTEAFF.

This clonotype has only a few counts. The CDR3 region has the DNA TGTGCCAGCGGTATCGGGGGCAATCAGCCCCAGCATTTT. Its protein product is CASGIGGNQPQHF. The J gene is TRBJ1-5, the V gene TRBV6-2 or TRBV6-3; D is ambiguous. Germline V CDR1 and CDR2: MNHEY, SVGEGT. The V and J ends lost 8 bases and 2 bases respectively, with 10 bases between them. This CDR3 is 13 amino acids long.

The rearrangement joins TRBV30 to TRBJ1-2; 7 bases match TRBD1. There are 15 residues in the CDR3. CDR1 GTSNPN and CDR2 SVGIG come from the germline V gene (reference sequence). The V gene end was trimmed by 2 bases and the J gene end by 8 bases; junction bases not matched to a gene: 14. In DNA form, the CDR3 reads TGTGCCTGGAGTTTAGCGGGACAGATGACACGCGGCTACACCTTC. Translation gives CAWSLAGQMTRGYTF.

This clonotype occurred many times. The chain uses TRBV29-1 and TRBJ2-5; 9 bases are shared with TRBD1. The CDR3 extends over 13 amino acids. Looked up from germline, CDR1 is SQVTM and CDR2 is ANQGSEA. After removal of 6 bases from V and 6 bases from J, the junction contained 8 bases not matched to a gene. CDR3 loop: CSVAGQGGKTQYF. The CDR3 DNA follows: TGCAGCGTGGCGGGACAGGGTGGAAAGACCCAGTACTTC.

The chain combines TRBV10-3 with TRBJ2-5; D not certain. This CDR3 has 14 residues. CDR1 ENHRY and CDR2 SYGVKD come from the germline V gene. The germline V and J ends were trimmed by 8 bases and 5 bases, with 18 bases remaining between them. The CDR3 reads CAIGETAEGETQYF. The DNA for the CDR3 is TGTGCCATCGGGGAAACGGCGGAAGGGGAGACCCAGTACTTC.

The chain combines TRBV10-2 with TRBJ1-2, with unresolved D. Germline CDR1 is WSHSY and CDR2 is SAAADI. V gave up 2 bases and J gave up 4 bases, with 14 bases separating them. The CDR3 contains 15 residues. CDR3 in amino acids: CASSEPDPSGYGYTF. The CDR3 bases are TGCGCCAGCAGTGAGCCGGACCCGTCTGGCTATGGCTACACCTTC.

This clonotype showed up just a few times. This chain connects TRBV20-1 to TRBJ1-5; the D gene is possibly TRBD1 (5 bases). V was shortened by 1 base and J by 6 bases, with 16 bases between the two germline ends. The CDR3 length is 15 residues. Germline V gene data show CDR1 as DFQATT and CDR2 as SNEGSKA (reference sequence). The CDR3 reads CSARGGEEGVQPQHF. The CDR3 DNA sequence: TGCAGTGCTAGAGGAGGGGAGGAGGGCGTTCAGCCCCAGCATTTT.